Below, one T cell receptor (beta chain) is given with its context. What it recognizes is unknown. This CDR3 spans 14 amino acids. Looked up from germline, CDR1 is LGHDT and CDR2 is YNNKEL (reference sequence). V lost 3 bases to trimming and J lost 5 bases, with 13 bases between them. This sample is drawn from a study of T-cell memory formation after mild COVID-19. Study-wide background: TCR clusters showed largely donor specificity.

5'RACE with constant-segment primers yielded barcoded, UMI-tagged TCR alpha and TCR beta cDNA libraries. TCRdb called the 5' RACE reads again in MiXCR, with one record for every CDR3 protein. The sample has around 250,000 distinct CDR3 sequences, more than 8% seen once; the top ten hold approximately 20%. Broader study findings: Shrinking CD4+ clones resided mostly in CM and EM, and CD8+ ones in EMRA.

The TCR was taken from a man aged 18 to 29 who had mild COVID-19 (a few samples of this study predate the infection). Cell type and time point are not known. Sequencing was done on a sample of PBMCs or a T cell subset sorted from them (not recorded which). This chain joins TRBV3-1 and TRBJ1-1; a weak D match, TRBD1 (5 bases). The CDR3 coding sequence is TGTGCCAGCAGCCAGTCCAGGGTATGGACTGAAGCTTTCTTT. It is translated as CASSQSRVWTEAFF.